This is a list of T cell receptor beta chains from one sample in a study of T-cell memory formation after mild COVID-19. TCRdb used MiXCR to reprocess the 5' RACE reads, holding one entry per CDR3 protein. The table includes around 430,000 distinct CDR3 sequences, 15% to 20% detected once. The specimen sequenced was PBMCs or a T cell subset sorted from them (not recorded which). The receptors come from a man aged 18 to 30 who had mild COVID-19 (a few samples of this study predate the infection). Cell type and time point are not known. CDR3s include the opening cysteine and the closing phenylalanine or tryptophan. D genes are given only for firm matches. Size tells how often a clone was seen (once, few, many) or the class of an expanded clone, and some rows leave it out.

few	TRBV5-5	TRBJ1-5	13	NA	TGTGCCAGCAGCTTAACGGACAATCAGCCCCAGCATTTT	CASSLTDNQPQHF
NA	TRBV7-9	TRBJ2-1	12	NA	TGTGCCAGCAGCTTAGAGGGGACTGAGCAGTTCTTC	CASSLEGTEQFF
few	TRBV7-8	TRBJ2-7	15	NA	TGTGCCAGCAGCTTAGCGCCGGGACCGACCTACGAGCAGTACTTC	CASSLAPGPTYEQYF
NA	TRBV12-3/TRBV12-4	TRBJ1-1	14	NA	TGTGCCAGCAGTTTTGCAGGGTCGGGCACTGAAGCTTTCTTT	CASSFAGSGTEAFF
NA	TRBV7-8	TRBJ1-2	12	NA	TGTGCCAGCAGCTGGGGGGGAGGGGGCTACACCTTC	CASSWGGGGYTF
NA	TRBV5-1	TRBJ1-1	17	TRBD1	TGCGCCAGCAGCGGATCAGGTTGGACAGGGATTGGCACTGAAGCTTTCTTT	CASSGSGWTGIGTEAFF
NA	TRBV4-1	TRBJ1-5	15	NA	TGCGCCAGCAGCCAAGTGGACGGCAGAGATCAGCCCCAGCATTTT	CASSQVDGRDQPQHF
NA	TRBV29-1	TRBJ1-2	12	NA	TGCAGCGCCGGAGGGCTGAACTATGGCTACACCTTC	CSAGGLNYGYTF
once	TRBV12-3/TRBV12-4	TRBJ1-2	13	NA	TGTGCCAGCAGCCGACAGCTGAACTATGGCTACACCTTC	CASSRQLNYGYTF
few	TRBV20-1	TRBJ2-5	14	NA	TGCAGTGCTAGAGATGTGTGGGGGCAAGAGACCCAGTACTTC	CSARDVWGQETQYF
NA	TRBV19	TRBJ2-2	14	NA	TGTGCCAGTAGTATTACTGCCAGCGCCGGGGAGCTGTTTTTT	CASSITASAGELFF
few	TRBV6-5	TRBJ1-4	16	NA	TGTGCCAGCATGATGGAGTGGCCGGCAACTAATGAAAAACTGTTTTTT	CASMMEWPATNEKLFF
NA	TRBV28	TRBJ1-1	11	NA	TGTGCCAGCAGTTTAAGCAGAAGGGCTTTCTTT	CASSLSRRAFF
few	TRBV6-6	TRBJ1-2	17	NA	TGTGCCAGCAGTTACACCCGCGGCAGCCCATCTAACTATGGCTACACCTTC	CASSYTRGSPSNYGYTF
NA	TRBV6-5	TRBJ1-6	17	NA	TGTGCCAGCACTCCAGGGCGGGGAGGGTCCTATAATTCACCCCTCCACTTT	CASTPGRGGSYNSPLHF
NA	TRBV7-2	TRBJ1-1	14	NA	TGTGCCAGCAGCTTAGTGTTATGGGGGACTGAAGCTTTCTTT	CASSLVLWGTEAFF
NA	TRBV4-1	TRBJ1-6	17	NA	TGCGCCAGCAGCCAAGAATCTTTCGCACAGGGTAATTCACCCCTCCACTTT	CASSQESFAQGNSPLHF
few	TRBV7-9	TRBJ2-1	12	TRBD2	TGTGCCAGCAGCCGACTAGCGAATGAGCAGTTCTTC	CASSRLANEQFF
many	TRBV5-1	TRBJ2-1	12	TRBD1	TGCGCCAGCAGTGTACAGGGGAATGAGCAGTTCTTC	CASSVQGNEQFF
many	TRBV5-1	TRBJ2-6	15	NA	TGTGCCAGCAGCTTGGGCGTATCTGGGGCCAACGTCCTGACTTTC	CASSLGVSGANVLTF
few	TRBV5-4	TRBJ2-1	14	NA	TGTGCCAGCAGCTTGTTCGGTTTCTACAATGAGCAGTTCTTC	CASSLFGFYNEQFF
few	TRBV7-2	TRBJ2-3	15	TRBD2	TGTGCCAGCAACCAGATAGCGGGGGGCGGAGATACGCAGTATTTT	CASNQIAGGGDTQYF
few	TRBV7-9	TRBJ2-1	15	NA	TGTGCCAGCAGCTTCAGGGGGGACTCCTACAATGAGCAGTTCTTC	CASSFRGDSYNEQFF
NA	TRBV5-1	TRBJ1-1	14	NA	TGCGCCAGCAGCTTGCCGGGAGAGATGACTGAAGCTTTCTTT	CASSLPGEMTEAFF
few	TRBV28	TRBJ1-1	14	NA	TGTGCCAGCAGTACTCACGGGGTGAACACTGAAGCTTTCTTT	CASSTHGVNTEAFF
NA	TRBV24-1	TRBJ2-1	16	TRBD2	TGTGCCACCAGTGACCTGGGGGGGATATCCTACAATGAGCAGTTCTTC	CATSDLGGISYNEQFF
few	TRBV6-2/TRBV6-3	TRBJ2-3	13	NA	TGTGCCCCCAACCGGGTAGGTAAAGGTACGCAGTATTTT	CAPNRVGKGTQYF
many	TRBV12-3/TRBV12-4	TRBJ1-6	15	NA	TGTGCCAGCAGTGGACGGAGCTCCTATAATTCACCCCTCCACTTT	CASSGRSSYNSPLHF
NA	TRBV3-1	TRBJ1-2	14	NA	TGTGCCAGCAGCCAAGCGGGGGCGATCTATGGCTACACCTTC	CASSQAGAIYGYTF
NA	TRBV7-2	TRBJ2-7	12	NA	TGTGCCAGCAGCCGTCTGTCCTACGAGCAGTACTTC	CASSRLSYEQYF
few	TRBV7-2	TRBJ2-5	15	NA	TGTGCCAGCAGCCGCGACAGGTCATTGGGGGAGACCCAGTACTTC	CASSRDRSLGETQYF
NA	TRBV12-3/TRBV12-4	TRBJ1-1	13	NA	TGTGCCAGCAGTTTCTTCGGCAGACCGAATGCTTTCTTT	CASSFFGRPNAFF
NA	TRBV18	TRBJ1-1	15	NA	TGTGCCAGCTCACCACCGAGGGGGTCTAACACTGAAGCTTTCTTT	CASSPPRGSNTEAFF
NA	TRBV7-2	TRBJ2-3	13	TRBD1	TGTGCCAGCAGCGACGGGACAGGAACTACGCAGTATTTT	CASSDGTGTTQYF
few	TRBV5-1	TRBJ2-5	13	NA	TGCGCCAGCAGCCCTTCGCCGGCGGAGACCCAGTACTTC	CASSPSPAETQYF
NA	TRBV7-8	TRBJ2-1	15	TRBD1	TGTGCCAGCACGGCCGGGACAGGGTATACCAATGAGCAGTTCTTC	CASTAGTGYTNEQFF
few	TRBV18	TRBJ2-4	14	TRBD1	TGTGCCAGCTCACCCCCGGGACAGGGGAACATTCAGTACTTC	CASSPPGQGNIQYF
NA	TRBV27	TRBJ1-1	14	NA	TGTGCCAGCAGTCCTATTGAGGGGAGCACTGAAGCTTTCTTT	CASSPIEGSTEAFF
NA	TRBV19	TRBJ1-1	14	NA	TGTGCCAGTAGTATACCGGGCCTGGGCACTGAAGCTTTCTTT	CASSIPGLGTEAFF
few	TRBV7-2	TRBJ1-5	18	NA	TGTGCCAGCAGCTTAGGCCTGTACAGGGAAAATAGCAATCAGCCCCAGCATTTT	CASSLGLYRENSNQPQHF
NA	TRBV5-1	TRBJ1-1	15	NA	TGCGCCAGCAGGGGGGCCGGGCAGCGGAACACTGAAGCTTTCTTT	CASRGAGQRNTEAFF
few	TRBV6-1	TRBJ1-2	16	TRBD1	TGTGCCAGCAGGCCATATGCCGGGACAGGGAACTATGGCTACACCTTC	CASRPYAGTGNYGYTF
many	TRBV5-6	TRBJ1-2	14	TRBD1	TGTGCCAGCAGCTTCGGACAGGCCAACTATGGCTACACCTTC	CASSFGQANYGYTF
few	TRBV7-2	TRBJ1-1	15	TRBD1	TGTGCCAGCAGCATTGTCATCGGGGGGGACAGTGAAGCTTTCTTT	CASSIVIGGDSEAFF
few	TRBV24-1	TRBJ1-6	14	TRBD1	TGTGCCACCAGTGATTCGGACAGGTTTTCACCCCTCCACTTT	CATSDSDRFSPLHF
NA	TRBV12-3/TRBV12-4	TRBJ2-7	11	TRBD2	TGTGCCAGCGGTCTAGCGGGCGAGCAGTACTTC	CASGLAGEQYF